The clone carrying this T cell receptor beta chain has more than one count but fewer than ten. The antigen remains undetermined. For the second PCR, which ran for roughly 7 to 11 cycles, a sample-barcoded 5' primer and a J-beta primer mix were used. One entry per CDR3 protein, called by TCRdb with MiXCR from the 5' RACE reads. This repertoire shows 1,300,000 or so distinct CDR3 sequences, 59% found once; its top ten account for about 6.7%. This specimen belongs to a study of blood T cells in healthy people across ages. Across the whole study: Every two T cells gave about one barcoded beta molecule via template switching.

RNA extraction gave at least 5 micrograms of total RNA per sample. Study-wide results and limits: Aged donors had fewer naive CD4+ cells and lower diversity than long-lived donors.

Sample: blood. The sequence derives from a man between 18 and 29 years old in good health.

DNA of the CDR3: TGTGCCAGCAGCCACCTGACAGAGGGCAATCAGCCCCAGCATTTT. This encodes CASSHLTEGNQPQHF. V usage is TRBV4-2 and J usage is TRBJ1-5, with D possibly matching TRBD1 (5 bases). The CDR3 length is 15 residues. V was cut by 3 bases and J by 2 bases, with 11 bases left in between. The germline V gene encodes CDR1 LGHNA and CDR2 YNFKEQ.